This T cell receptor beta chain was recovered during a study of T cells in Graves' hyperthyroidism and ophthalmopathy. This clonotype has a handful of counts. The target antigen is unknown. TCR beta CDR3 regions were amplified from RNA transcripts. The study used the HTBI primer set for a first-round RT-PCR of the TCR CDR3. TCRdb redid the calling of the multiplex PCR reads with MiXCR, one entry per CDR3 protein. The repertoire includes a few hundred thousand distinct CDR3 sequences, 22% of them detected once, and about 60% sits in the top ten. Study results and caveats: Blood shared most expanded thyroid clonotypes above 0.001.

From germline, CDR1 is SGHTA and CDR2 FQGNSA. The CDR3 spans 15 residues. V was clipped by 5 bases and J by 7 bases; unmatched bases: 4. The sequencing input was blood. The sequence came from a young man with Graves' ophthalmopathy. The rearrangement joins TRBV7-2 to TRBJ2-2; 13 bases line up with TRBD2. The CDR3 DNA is TGTGCCAGCAGCCGGACTAGCGGGAGAGGCGGGGAGCTGTTTTTT. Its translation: CASSRTSGRGGELFF.